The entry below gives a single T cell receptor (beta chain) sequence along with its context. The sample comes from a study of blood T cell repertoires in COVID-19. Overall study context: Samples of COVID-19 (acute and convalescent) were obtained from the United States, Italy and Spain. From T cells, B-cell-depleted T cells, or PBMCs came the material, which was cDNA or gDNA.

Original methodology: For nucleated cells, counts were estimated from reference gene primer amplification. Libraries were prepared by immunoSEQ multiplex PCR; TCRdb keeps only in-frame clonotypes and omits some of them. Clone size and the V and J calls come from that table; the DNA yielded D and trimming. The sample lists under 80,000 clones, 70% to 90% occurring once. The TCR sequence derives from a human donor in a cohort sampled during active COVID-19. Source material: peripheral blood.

The chain's CDR3 is CASSQIRSPGDTQYF. CDR3 in DNA: TGTGCCAGCAGCCAAATCCGGAGTCCCGGGGATACGCAGTATTTT. The rearrangement links TRBV11-2 to TRBJ2-3; D is ambiguous. Germline values: CDR1 SGHAT, CDR2 FQNNGV. This CDR3 spans 15 amino acids. Between the trimmed V and J ends, which lost 5 bases and 6 bases, there was a span of 18 bases.